Detailed here is one T cell receptor (beta chain). What it recognizes is unknown. Sequencing templates came from extracted RNA that was reverse transcribed into cDNA. The method was immunoSEQ multiplex PCR; TCRdb's version includes in-frame clones alone and lacks a portion of them. The sample lists 65,000 to 70,000 clones; under 75% were seen once. The data were taken from a study of CD8+ T cells in alopecia areata. Study context: Treated patients took oral tofacitinib at 5 to 10 mg twice daily. Tofacitinib exposure lasted 6 to 18 months, followed by 6 months off drug. Overall study findings and caveats: Lesional tissue from the scalp (especially in alopecia totalis/universalis) showed higher clonality than normal scalp.

Sample: CD8+ T cells sorted from blood, taken at week 0. The sequence was obtained from a human donor with alopecia areata.

This CDR3 is CASSSPSSGGAVDEQYF. In DNA form, the CDR3 reads TGCGCCAGCAGCTCGCCGTCTAGCGGGGGGGCCGTGGACGAGCAGTACTTC. The chain carries TRBV5-1 and TRBJ2-7, with 12 bases lining up with TRBD2. CDR3 size: 17 residues. From germline, CDR1 is SGHRS and CDR2 YFSETQ. The V segment lost 3 bases and the J segment 5 bases; nucleotides outside the gene matches: 12.